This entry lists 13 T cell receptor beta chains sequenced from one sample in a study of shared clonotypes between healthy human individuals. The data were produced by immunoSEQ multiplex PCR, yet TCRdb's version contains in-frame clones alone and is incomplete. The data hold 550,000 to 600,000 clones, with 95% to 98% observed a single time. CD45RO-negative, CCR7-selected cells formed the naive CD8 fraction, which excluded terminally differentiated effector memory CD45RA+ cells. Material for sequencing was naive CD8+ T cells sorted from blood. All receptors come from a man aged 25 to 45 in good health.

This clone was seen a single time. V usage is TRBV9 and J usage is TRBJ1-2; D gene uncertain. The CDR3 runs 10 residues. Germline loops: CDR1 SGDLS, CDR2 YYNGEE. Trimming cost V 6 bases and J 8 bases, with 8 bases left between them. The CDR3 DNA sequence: TGTGCCAGCAACGGGCGGGGCTACACCTTC. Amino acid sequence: CASNGRGYTF.

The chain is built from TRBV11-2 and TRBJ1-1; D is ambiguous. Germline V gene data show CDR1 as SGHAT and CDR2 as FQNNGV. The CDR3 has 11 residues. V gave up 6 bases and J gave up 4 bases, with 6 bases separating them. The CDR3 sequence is CASRVSTEAFF. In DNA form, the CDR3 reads TGTGCCAGCAGAGTTAGCACTGAAGCTTTCTTT.

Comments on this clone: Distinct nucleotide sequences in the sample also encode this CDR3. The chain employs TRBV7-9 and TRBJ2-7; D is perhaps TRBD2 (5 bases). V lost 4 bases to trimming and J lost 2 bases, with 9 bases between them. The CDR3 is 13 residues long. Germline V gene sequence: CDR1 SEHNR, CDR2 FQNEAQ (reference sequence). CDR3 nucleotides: TGTGCCAGCAGCTCCCGGGGTACCTACGAGCAGTACTTC. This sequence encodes CASSSRGTYEQYF. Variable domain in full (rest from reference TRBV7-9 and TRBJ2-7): DTGVSQNPRHKITKRGQNVTFRCDPISEHNRLYWYRQTLGQGPEFLTYFQNEAQLEKSRLLSDRFSAERPKGSFSTLEIQRTEQGDSAMYLCASSSRGTYEQYFGPGTRLTVT.

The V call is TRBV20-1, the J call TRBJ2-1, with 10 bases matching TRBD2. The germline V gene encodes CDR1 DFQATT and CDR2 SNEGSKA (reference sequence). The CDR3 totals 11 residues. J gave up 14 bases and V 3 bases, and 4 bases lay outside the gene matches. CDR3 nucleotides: TGCAGTGCTAGGGTGGGGACTAGCGAGTTCTTC. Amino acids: CSARVGTSEFF.

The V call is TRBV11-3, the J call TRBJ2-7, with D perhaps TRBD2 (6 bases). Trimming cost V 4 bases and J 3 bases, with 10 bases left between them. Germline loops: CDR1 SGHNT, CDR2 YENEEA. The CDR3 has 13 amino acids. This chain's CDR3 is CASSWGLNYEQYF. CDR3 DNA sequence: TGTGCCAGCAGCTGGGGACTGAACTACGAGCAGTACTTC.

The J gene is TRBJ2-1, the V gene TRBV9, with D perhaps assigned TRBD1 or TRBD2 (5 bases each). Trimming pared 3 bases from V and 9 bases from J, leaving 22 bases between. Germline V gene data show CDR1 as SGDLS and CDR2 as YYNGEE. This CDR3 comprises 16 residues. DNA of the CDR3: TGTGCCAGCAGCGACTCCGGGACCACACCCACGGGTGAGCAGTTCTTC. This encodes CASSDSGTTPTGEQFF.

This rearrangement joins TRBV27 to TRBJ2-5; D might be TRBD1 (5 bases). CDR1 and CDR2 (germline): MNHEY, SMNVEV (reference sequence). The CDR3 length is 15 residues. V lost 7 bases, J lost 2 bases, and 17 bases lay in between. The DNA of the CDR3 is TGTGCCAGCACCTCTCGGCAGGGCCTACAAGAGACCCAGTACTTC. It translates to CASTSRQGLQETQYF.

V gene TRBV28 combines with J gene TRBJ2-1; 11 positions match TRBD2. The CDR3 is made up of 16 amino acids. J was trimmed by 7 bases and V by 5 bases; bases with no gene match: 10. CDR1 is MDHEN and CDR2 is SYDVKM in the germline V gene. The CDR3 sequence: CASSPLSGRADNEQFF. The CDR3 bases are TGTGCCAGCAGTCCGCTTAGCGGGAGGGCCGATAATGAGCAGTTCTTC.

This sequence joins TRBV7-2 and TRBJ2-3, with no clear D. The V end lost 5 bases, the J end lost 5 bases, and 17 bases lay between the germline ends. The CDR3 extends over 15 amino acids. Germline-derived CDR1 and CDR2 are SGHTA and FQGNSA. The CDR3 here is CASSPGPGTRDTQYF. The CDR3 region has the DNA TGTGCCAGCAGCCCAGGACCCGGAACAAGAGATACGCAGTATTTT.

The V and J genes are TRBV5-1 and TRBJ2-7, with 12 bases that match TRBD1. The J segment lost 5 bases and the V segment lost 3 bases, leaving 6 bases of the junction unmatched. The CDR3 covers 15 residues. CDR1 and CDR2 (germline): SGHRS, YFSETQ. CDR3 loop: CASSSPGQGANEQYF. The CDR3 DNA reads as TGCGCCAGCAGCTCTCCGGGACAGGGGGCAAACGAGCAGTACTTC. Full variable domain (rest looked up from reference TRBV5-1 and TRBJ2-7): KAGVTQTPRYLIKTRGQQVTLSCSPISGHRSVSWYQQTPGQGLQFLFEYFSETQRNKGNFPGRFSGRQFSNSRSEMNVSTLELGDSALYLCASSSPGQGANEQYFGPGTRLTVT.

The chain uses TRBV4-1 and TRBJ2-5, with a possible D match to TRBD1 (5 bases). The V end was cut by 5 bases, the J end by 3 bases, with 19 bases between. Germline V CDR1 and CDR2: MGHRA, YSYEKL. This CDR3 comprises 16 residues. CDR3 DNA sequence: TGCGCCAGCAGCGTTAACCAGGGCCCGATGGAAGAGACCCAGTACTTC. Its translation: CASSVNQGPMEETQYF.

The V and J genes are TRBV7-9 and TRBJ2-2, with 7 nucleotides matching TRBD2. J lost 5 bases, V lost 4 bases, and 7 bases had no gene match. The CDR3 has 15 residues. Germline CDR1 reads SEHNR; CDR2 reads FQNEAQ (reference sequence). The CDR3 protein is CASSSTSLPTGELFF. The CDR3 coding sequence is TGTGCCAGCAGCTCGACTAGCCTACCTACCGGGGAGCTGTTTTTT.

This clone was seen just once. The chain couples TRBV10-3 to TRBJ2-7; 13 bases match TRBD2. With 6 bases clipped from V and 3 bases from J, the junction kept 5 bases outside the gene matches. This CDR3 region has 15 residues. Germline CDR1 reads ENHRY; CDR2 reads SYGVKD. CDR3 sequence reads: CAIREGLAGNYEQYF. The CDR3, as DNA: TGTGCCATCAGGGAGGGACTAGCGGGGAACTACGAGCAGTACTTC.